Shown below are 18 T cell receptor beta chains from a single sample sequenced in a study of shared clonotypes between healthy human individuals. Terminally differentiated effector memory CD45RA+ cells were left out of the naive CD8 fraction, which was CD45RO-negative and positively selected for CCR7. Assay used: immunoSEQ multiplex PCR; TCRdb lists only in-frame clones, some missing. The sample includes some 2.1 million clones, approximately 92% of them seen just once. Sequencing was carried out using naive CD8+ T cells from PBMCs. Receptor source: a man aged 18-30 years in good health. Some clones in this sample may be carry-over from other donors' samples.

V is TRBV25-1 and J is TRBJ2-5; 7 bases line up with TRBD2. V dropped 3 bases and J dropped 3; count of bases not matched to a gene: 10. The CDR3 covers 16 residues. The germline V gene has CDR1 MGHDK and CDR2 SYGVNS. This CDR3 is CASSDTSVSREETQYF. For the CDR3, the DNA is TGTGCCAGCAGTGATACTAGCGTTTCTAGAGAAGAGACCCAGTACTTC.

This clone appeared a single time. V usage is TRBV12-5 and J usage is TRBJ1-2; D is unclear. This CDR3 contains 10 residues. Germline V gene sequence: CDR1 LGHNT, CDR2 FRNRAP. Trimming removed 1 base at V and 7 bases at J, with 1 base between. The CDR3 DNA sequence: TGTGCTAGTGGTTTGGGTGGCTACACCTTC. The encoded protein is CASGLGGYTF.

The V gene is TRBV10-3, the J gene TRBJ2-7, with TRBD2 as a possible D gene (5 bases). Per the germline V gene, CDR1 is ENHRY and CDR2 is SYGVKD. V was pared by 5 bases and J by 4 bases, with 18 bases between. The CDR3 runs 15 residues. The CDR3 here is CAISPPTTAEYEQYF. In DNA, the CDR3 is TGTGCCATCAGTCCACCGACAACAGCGGAGTACGAGCAGTACTTC.

The J gene is TRBJ1-3, the V gene TRBV4-1; D is perhaps TRBD1 (5 bases). Per the germline V gene, CDR1 is MGHRA and CDR2 is YSYEKL. V was clipped by 4 bases and J by 2 bases, with 12 bases between them. The length of the CDR3 is 15 residues. The CDR3 DNA reads TGCGCCAGCAGCCTAGACGCGGGGGCTGGAAACACCATATATTTT. Its protein is CASSLDAGAGNTIYF.

This chain links TRBV27 with TRBJ1-5, with D unclear. The germline CDR1 and CDR2 sequences are MNHEY and SMNVEV (reference sequence). V was clipped by 4 bases and J by 2 bases, with 9 bases between them. The CDR3 sequence is 14 residues long. The CDR3: CASSWNGGNQPQHF. The CDR3 DNA sequence: TGTGCCAGCAGTTGGAACGGGGGCAATCAGCCCCAGCATTTT.

The J gene is TRBJ1-2, the V gene TRBV6-4; 8 bases line up with TRBD1. The germline V gene has CDR1 MRHNA and CDR2 SNTAGT. The CDR3 runs to 14 residues. V trimming: 7 bases; J trimming: 1 base; junction bases outside the gene matches: 5. Written as DNA, the CDR3 is TGTGCCAGCACGGGGACAGGTTATAACTATGGCTACACCTTC. This gives the protein CASTGTGYNYGYTF.

The V call is TRBV7-8, the J call TRBJ2-7, with unresolved D. V dropped 5 bases and J dropped 5 bases, with 13 bases sitting between them. The CDR3 totals 13 residues. CDR1 SGHVS and CDR2 FQNEAQ come from the germline V gene. The CDR3 sequence: CASSLIVTDEQYF. CDR3 bases: TGTGCCAGCAGCCTTATTGTAACCGACGAGCAGTACTTC.

Notes on this clone: At the DNA level, this CDR3 is encoded by other sequences in the same sample as well. This sequence joins TRBV7-9 and TRBJ2-7, with no clear D. Trimming removed 5 bases from V and 0 bases from J, with 8 bases in between. This CDR3 comprises 13 residues. CDR1 and CDR2 from the germline V gene are SEHNR and FQNEAQ (reference sequence). The DNA of the CDR3 is TGTGCCAGCAGCCCTCAAAACTCCTACGAGCAGTACTTC. Amino acids: CASSPQNSYEQYF.

This clone was recorded only once. The rearrangement joins TRBV7-6 to TRBJ2-7; maybe TRBD2 (5 bases). CDR3 length equals 15 residues. V lost 5 bases to trimming and J lost 4 bases, with 18 bases between them. Germline V lookup: CDR1 SGHVS, CDR2 FNYEAQ. The CDR3 loop reads CASSTRLSRDYEQYF. CDR3 sequence (DNA): TGTGCCAGCAGCACCCGACTATCAAGGGATTACGAGCAGTACTTC.

The CDR3 DNA follows: TGTGCCAGCAGCTCGAGTCAGGGCGGCGAGCAGTACTTC. Protein sequence: CASSSSQGGEQYF. V is TRBV7-9 and J is TRBJ2-7; tentative D call: TRBD1 (5 bases). Trimming cost V 4 bases and J 6 bases, with 13 bases left between them. Per germline, CDR1 SEHNR and CDR2 FQNEAQ (reference sequence). CDR3 size: 13 residues.

V and J are TRBV6-6 and TRBJ2-5, with no clear D. The CDR3 runs 16 residues. With 0 bases removed from V and 5 bases from J, the gap between germline ends came to 16 bases. Germline V gene lookup returns CDR1 MNHNY and CDR2 SVGAGI (reference sequence). The CDR3 region has the DNA TGTGCCAGCAGTTACTCGATAACCGGGCTGGAGGAGACCCAGTACTTC. This encodes CASSYSITGLEETQYF.

The chain has TRBV2 and TRBJ1-4; a possible D gene is TRBD1 (6 bases). V was clipped by 5 bases and J by 7 bases, with 23 bases between them. The CDR3 extends over 17 amino acids. Germline values: CDR1 SNHLY, CDR2 FYNNEI. This CDR3 reads CASSIPAVGAVGEKLFF. In nucleotides, the CDR3 is TGTGCCAGCAGTATCCCGGCAGTGGGGGCGGTTGGTGAAAAACTGTTTTTT.

The chain combines TRBV28 with TRBJ2-1; 10 bases are shared with TRBD2. V shed 4 bases and J 8 bases; nucleotides not matched to a gene: 14. This CDR3 has 17 amino acids. Germline loops: CDR1 MDHEN, CDR2 SYDVKM. CDR3 nucleotides: TGTGCCAGCAGTTCAGCCTTAAGCGGGAGGGGCAGCGATGAGCAGTTCTTC. It translates to CASSSALSGRGSDEQFF.

This clone was observed a handful of times. Other DNA variants within this sample encode the same CDR3. The chain employs TRBV27 and TRBJ1-1; a possible D gene is TRBD1 (5 bases). Germline V gene sequence: CDR1 MNHEY, CDR2 SMNVEV (reference sequence). The CDR3 has 11 residues. Deletions cut 7 bases from V and 4 bases from J, with 7 bases between. As DNA, the CDR3 is TGTGCCAGCACGGGGGGCACTGAAGCTTTCTTT. Protein sequence: CASTGGTEAFF.

With regard to this clone: Other DNA sequences within the sample encode an identical CDR3. The chain uses TRBV5-4 and TRBJ2-7, with D tentatively TRBD1 or TRBD2 (5 bases each). This CDR3 spans 13 amino acids. Trimming stripped 3 bases from V and 4 bases from J, with 11 bases between. Germline loops: CDR1 SGHNT, CDR2 YYREEE (reference sequence). As DNA, the CDR3 is TGTGCCAGCAGCTGGGGACGAGGATACGAGCAGTACTTC. As protein: CASSWGRGYEQYF.

The chain combines TRBV7-9 with TRBJ1-1; TRBD1 is a possible D gene (6 bases). V lost 1 base and J lost 8, with 11 bases in between. Germline assignment: CDR1 SEHNR and CDR2 FQNEAQ (reference sequence). The CDR3 is 13 residues long. The CDR3 region has the DNA TGTGCCAGCAGCTTAGTTTTAGGGGGGGAAGCTTTCTTT. Translating gives CASSLVLGGEAFF.

The V and J genes are TRBV28 and TRBJ1-1; tentatively, D is TRBD1 (5 bases). Germline V CDR1 and CDR2: MDHEN, SYDVKM. The CDR3 consists of 13 residues. Trimming took 8 bases from V and 0 from J, leaving 10 bases between them. The CDR3 reads CASLGRVNTEAFF. DNA for the CDR3: TGTGCCAGCCTGGGGCGGGTGAACACTGAAGCTTTCTTT.

The chain carries TRBV5-1 and TRBJ2-7; TRBD1 matches at 7 bases. After removal of 3 bases from V and 6 bases from J, the junction contained 3 bases not matched to a gene. The germline V gene has CDR1 SGHRS and CDR2 YFSETQ. The CDR3 sequence is 12 residues long. This CDR3 is CASSWGTVEQYF. The CDR3, as DNA: TGCGCCAGCAGCTGGGGGACAGTCGAGCAGTACTTC. Full variable domain (outside the CDR3, taken from reference TRBV5-1 and TRBJ2-7): KAGVTQTPRYLIKTRGQQVTLSCSPISGHRSVSWYQQTPGQGLQFLFEYFSETQRNKGNFPGRFSGRQFSNSRSEMNVSTLELGDSALYLCASSWGTVEQYFGPGTRLTVT.